These T cell receptor beta chains were read from a single sample in a study of PD-1 blockade in classical Hodgkin lymphoma. The method was immunoSEQ multiplex PCR; TCRdb's version includes in-frame clones alone and lacks a portion of them. The table has around 10,000 clones, 76% seen once. Specimen: peripheral blood mononuclear cells (PBMCs), collected at baseline. These receptors were obtained from a human donor with classical Hodgkin lymphoma. The CDR3 runs from the conserved cysteine through the conserved F or W.

19,TRBV7-9,CASSRALGQPAGWNTEAFF
15,TRBV5-1,CASSRTGASTDTQYF
14,TRBV6-1,CASSEAAGNQPQHF
13,TRBV29-1,CSAEPGGDETQYF
15,TRBV15,CATSRPGTSGMSQFF
14,TRBV15,CATSRGQSGTEAFF
14,TRBV6-5,CASRGAAGAGGYTF
13,TRBV2,CASRGQGASPLHF
15,TRBV15,CATSTAQGVGEKLFF
13,TRBV2,CASIPGRRGELFF
13,TRBV11-2,CASLDRSRNEQYF
13,TRBV5-4,CASSSPLTYEQYF
13,TRBV6-5,CASSYPRENGYTF